Listed here are 30 T cell receptor beta chains from one sample, sequenced in a study of identical twins. TCRdb re-analysed the 5' RACE reads in MiXCR, keeping a single row per CDR3 protein. The table records a few hundred thousand distinct CDR3 sequences, around 12% of them present only once. These same data were also listed under a study on yellow fever vaccine responses in identical twins.

The sample consisted of CD8+ T cells sorted from blood. The receptors were gathered from a woman between 18 and 30 years old in good health.

The chain joins TRBV7-8 to TRBJ2-7; TRBD1 or TRBD2 may be the D gene (5 bases each). Germline CDR1 SGHVS, CDR2 FQNEAQ. The CDR3 loop spans 14 amino acids. V lost 2 bases and J lost 5, with 13 bases in between. The CDR3 DNA is TGTGCCAGCAGCTTAACGGGACCGACGGACGAGCAGTACTTC. Protein product: CASSLTGPTDEQYF.

This clonotype was observed a few times. The V gene is TRBV20-1, the J gene TRBJ2-1; unclear D gene. The germline V gene encodes CDR1 DFQATT and CDR2 SNEGSKA (reference sequence). With 7 bases removed from V and 0 bases from J, the gap between germline ends came to 28 bases. This CDR3 is built from 19 residues. The CDR3 DNA sequence: TGCAGTGTGGGAAGGATCCGGTATTCCGGAACGGACTCCTACAATGAGCAGTTCTTC. This gives the protein CSVGRIRYSGTDSYNEQFF.

The chain links TRBV20-1 to TRBJ2-5, with 9 bases that match TRBD1. The ends lost 3 bases at V and 5 bases at J; junction bases unmatched: 7. CDR1 and CDR2 from the germline V gene are DFQATT and SNEGSKA (reference sequence). The CDR3 covers 14 residues. CDR3 sequence (DNA): TGCAGTGCTAGCGAACAGGGGGCGGGGGAGACCCAGTACTTC. The encoded protein is CSASEQGAGETQYF.

This clonotype came up many times. The genes are TRBV9 and TRBJ2-7; TRBD1 is a possible D gene (6 bases). V lost 3 bases to trimming and J lost 6 bases, with 13 bases between them. Germline V CDR1 and CDR2: SGDLS, YYNGEE. The CDR3 is 13 residues long. The CDR3 sequence: CASSGTGFGEQYF. Here the CDR3 DNA reads TGTGCCAGCAGCGGAACAGGGTTTGGCGAGCAGTACTTC.

The genes are TRBV6-1 and TRBJ2-1, with D perhaps TRBD1 or TRBD2 (6 bases each). Trimming left V 4 bases short and J 4 bases short, with 17 bases between. The CDR3 totals 16 residues. In germline, CDR1 is MNHNS, CDR2 SASEGT. This chain's CDR3 is CASSAEAGQRYNEQFF. The CDR3 DNA is TGTGCCAGCAGTGCCGAGGCGGGACAAAGATACAATGAGCAGTTCTTC.

The CDR3 is CASSLAVGDPLEQYV. DNA for the CDR3: TGTGCCAGCAGCTTGGCAGTGGGGGACCCCCTCGAGCAGTACGTC. The chain combines TRBV5-5 with TRBJ2-7; D possibly uses TRBD1 or TRBD2 (5 bases each). The CDR3 spans 15 residues. V lost 0 bases and J 6 bases, leaving 16 bases between the germline ends. CDR1 is SGHKS, CDR2 YYEKEE, per germline (reference sequence).

This clonotype was seen many times. The V call is TRBV29-1, the J call TRBJ1-2, with 7 bases that match TRBD1. Trimming removed 0 bases from V and 5 bases from J; junction bases left unmatched: 0. The CDR3 extends over 12 amino acids. Germline CDR1 is SQVTM and CDR2 is ANQGSEA. CDR3 DNA: TGCAGCGTTGAAGACAGGGGGTATGGCTACACCTTC. Amino acid sequence: CSVEDRGYGYTF.

The gene calls are TRBV20-1 and TRBJ2-2; TRBD1 matches at 7 bases. V shed 3 bases, J shed 6 bases, and the junction held 7 bases outside the gene matches. The CDR3 loop spans 14 amino acids. Germline V gives CDR1 DFQATT, CDR2 SNEGSKA (reference sequence). The CDR3 sequence: CSASEGGLAGELFF. In DNA form, the CDR3 reads TGCAGTGCTAGCGAAGGGGGCCTGGCCGGGGAGCTGTTTTTT.

The chain has TRBV24-1 and TRBJ2-1; D uncertain. Germline V gene sequence: CDR1 KGHDR, CDR2 SFDVKD. V lost 2 bases, J lost 6 bases, and 7 bases lay in between. The length of the CDR3 is 13 residues. This chain's CDR3 is CATSDSNSNEQFF. The DNA of the CDR3 is TGTGCCACCAGTGATTCAAACAGCAATGAGCAGTTCTTC.

This clonotype was observed a handful of times. This chain uses TRBV14 with TRBJ2-7; D may be TRBD1 (6 bases). Per the germline V gene, CDR1 is SGHDN and CDR2 is FVKESK. This CDR3 has 15 residues. V was clipped by 2 bases and J by 2 bases, with 13 bases between them. The CDR3 region has the DNA TGTGCCAGCAGCCAACGAGGACAGTTTCCCTACGAGCAGTACTTC. This codes for CASSQRGQFPYEQYF.

This clonotype has more than one count but fewer than ten. The J gene is TRBJ1-1, the V gene TRBV6-1, with 10 bases that match TRBD1. J gave up 0 bases and V 6 bases, and 7 bases lay outside the gene matches. Germline V gene data show CDR1 as MNHNS and CDR2 as SASEGT. This CDR3 is built from 16 residues. The CDR3 DNA is TGTGCCAGCAGCCCCGGGACAGGGGTACTGAACACTGAAGCTTTCTTT. Translated: CASSPGTGVLNTEAFF.

With respect to this clonotype: A read error may be the cause here, since a much bigger clone is one base away. The chain couples TRBV7-9 to TRBJ2-7; perhaps TRBD2 as D (5 bases). CDR1 is SEHNR, CDR2 FQNEAQ, per germline (reference sequence). The CDR3 has 14 amino acids. V shed 4 bases and J shed 2 bases, with 12 bases lying between them. CDR3 in amino acids: CASSWVEAAYEQYF. The CDR3 nucleotides read TGTGCCAGCAGCTGGGTGGAGGCAGCCTACGAGCAGTACTTC.

This clonotype was seen only a few times. This chain links TRBV3-1 with TRBJ2-5, with a weak D call TRBD2 (7 bases). The CDR3 runs 18 residues. The ends were cut back, 8 bases at V and 3 bases at J, with 28 bases in the middle. Germline lookup yields CDR1 LGHDT and CDR2 YNNKEL (reference sequence). CDR3 in amino acids: CASGPPGGGESFKETQYF. The CDR3 nucleotides read TGTGCCAGCGGTCCCCCTGGGGGGGGCGAAAGTTTTAAAGAGACCCAGTACTTC.

This chain uses TRBV28 with TRBJ2-3; 7 bases line up with TRBD2. The V segment lost 5 bases and the J segment 2 bases; nucleotides outside the gene matches: 4. This CDR3 spans 14 amino acids. Germline CDR1 is MDHEN and CDR2 is SYDVKM. This CDR3 reads CASSPRDYTDTQYF. CDR3 coding DNA: TGTGCCAGCAGTCCCAGGGACTACACAGATACGCAGTATTTT.

The chain couples TRBV19 to TRBJ1-2; 8 nucleotides align to TRBD1. The CDR3 has 15 amino acids. The V segment lost 3 bases and the J segment 4 bases; nucleotides outside the gene matches: 7. CDR1 and CDR2 from the germline V gene are LNHDA and SQIVND (reference sequence). The CDR3 nucleotides are TGTGCCAGTAGTATCCGCTCGACAGGGGTCTATGGCTACACCTTC. Translation gives CASSIRSTGVYGYTF.

The chain links TRBV10-3 to TRBJ2-2; D not resolved. This CDR3 spans 18 amino acids. CDR1 is ENHRY, CDR2 SYGVKD, per germline. V dropped 0 bases and J dropped 0 bases, with 14 bases sitting between them. The CDR3 sequence: CAISESRSLSPNTGELFF. CDR3 sequence (DNA): TGTGCCATCAGTGAGTCGAGGTCGCTTTCCCCGAACACCGGGGAGCTGTTTTTT.

This sequence joins TRBV2 and TRBJ2-5, with 8 positions matching TRBD2. The CDR3 contains 16 residues. The V and J ends lost 3 bases and 5 bases, in that order; junction bases with no gene match: 11. Looked up from germline, CDR1 is SNHLY and CDR2 is FYNNEI. CDR3 in amino acids: CASSDWFQRGPETQYF. The CDR3 region has the DNA TGTGCCAGCAGTGATTGGTTCCAGCGGGGGCCGGAGACCCAGTACTTC.

The chain recombines TRBV14 with TRBJ1-1, with D possibly matching TRBD1 (5 bases). In germline, CDR1 is SGHDN, CDR2 FVKESK. This CDR3 is built from 15 residues. Trimming removed 1 base at V and 5 bases at J, with 14 bases between. In nucleotides, the CDR3 is TGTGCCAGCAGCCAAGCCTCTACGGGGGGAACTGAAGCTTTCTTT. It encodes CASSQASTGGTEAFF.

V and J are TRBV7-2 and TRBJ2-7; D possibly uses TRBD1 or TRBD2 (5 bases each). The CDR3 has 14 residues. Germline-derived CDR1 and CDR2 are SGHTA and FQGNSA. Trimming removed 3 bases at V and 0 bases at J, with 9 bases between. CDR3 sequence (DNA): TGTGCCAGCAGCTTGGGGGTAGGCTCCTACGAGCAGTACGTC. Protein sequence: CASSLGVGSYEQYV.

The chain joins TRBV14 to TRBJ2-1; no clear D gene. With 0 bases removed from V and 0 bases from J, the gap between germline ends came to 12 bases. The germline V gene has CDR1 SGHDN and CDR2 FVKESK. The CDR3 runs 17 residues. The CDR3 nucleotides are TGTGCCAGCAGCCAAGATTGGTGGCCTTTCTCCTACAATGAGCAGTTCTTC. This translates into CASSQDWWPFSYNEQFF.

This clonotype was counted between two and nine times. The chain carries TRBV20-1 and TRBJ2-7; 14 bases agree with TRBD2. J was trimmed by 2 bases and V by 0 bases; bases with no gene match: 9. The germline V gene has CDR1 DFQATT and CDR2 SNEGSKA (reference sequence). The CDR3 contains 18 residues. CDR3 protein: CSARELGTSGSYTYEQYF. The CDR3, as DNA: TGCAGTGCTAGAGAGCTGGGGACTAGCGGGAGTTACACCTACGAGCAGTACTTC.

The chain joins TRBV28 to TRBJ1-3, with 9 bases aligning to TRBD1. CDR3 length: 15 amino acids. The V gene end was trimmed by 4 bases and the J gene end by 8 bases; junction bases not matched to a gene: 9. Germline lookup yields CDR1 MDHEN and CDR2 SYDVKM. The CDR3 DNA reads TGTGCCAGCAGTTCCCCGGACAGGGGCGCAGACACCATATATTTT. Amino acids: CASSSPDRGADTIYF.

In nucleotides, the CDR3 is TGTGCCAGCAGTGGGACTGTATCGTCCTACGAGCAGTACTTC. Its protein is CASSGTVSSYEQYF. This rearrangement joins TRBV2 to TRBJ2-7, with a weak D call TRBD2 (5 bases). This CDR3 contains 14 residues. V was clipped by 4 bases and J by 1 base, with 11 bases between them. CDR1 is SNHLY and CDR2 is FYNNEI in the germline V gene.

The chain uses TRBV9 and TRBJ2-1; D remains ambiguous. Germline V CDR1 and CDR2: SGDLS, YYNGEE. The V and J ends lost 7 bases and 8 bases respectively, with 22 bases between them. The CDR3 length is 15 residues. The CDR3 protein is CASQPTMAGFDEQFF. The CDR3 DNA sequence: TGTGCCAGCCAACCGACAATGGCTGGCTTCGATGAGCAGTTCTTC.

This clonotype has only a few counts. In DNA, the CDR3 is TGTGCCAGCTCTAAGCGGGAGGCAACCTACGAGCAGTACTTC. Translation: CASSKREATYEQYF. The V and J genes are TRBV3-1 and TRBJ2-7; TRBD2 matches 9 bases. This CDR3 comprises 14 residues. V shed 8 bases and J 2 bases; nucleotides not matched to a gene: 7. Looked up from germline, CDR1 is LGHDT and CDR2 is YNNKEL (reference sequence).

In its sample, this clonotype was seen many times. The genes are TRBV12-3 or TRBV12-4 and TRBJ1-5, with D unresolved. The V gene lost 3 bases and the J gene lost 6 bases, with 12 bases spanning the gap. This CDR3 has 14 amino acids. CDR3 DNA: TGTGCCAGCAGTTTGTCTCCGGGCTTTCAGCCCCAGCATTTT. Its protein is CASSLSPGFQPQHF.

This sequence joins TRBV20-1 and TRBJ2-1; no reliable D call. Germline V lookup: CDR1 DFQATT, CDR2 SNEGSKA (reference sequence). The ends were cut back, 6 bases at V and 8 bases at J, with 11 bases in the middle. This CDR3 region has 11 residues. CDR3 nucleotides: TGCAGTGCAGTCGGTGGGCATGAGCAGTTCTTC. Protein sequence: CSAVGGHEQFF.

The rearrangement links TRBV7-2 to TRBJ2-4; D remains ambiguous. V lost 1 base and J lost 1, with 14 bases in between. Germline V CDR1 and CDR2: SGHTA, FQGNSA. The CDR3 contains 17 residues. The CDR3 is CASSLVGYLLAKNIQYF. CDR3 nucleotide sequence: TGTGCCAGCAGCTTAGTGGGCTACCTACTGGCCAAAAACATTCAGTACTTC. Full variable domain (rest looked up from reference TRBV7-2 and TRBJ2-4): GAGVSQSPSNKVTEKGKDVELRCDPISGHTALYWYRQSLGQGLEFLIYFQGNSAPDKSGLPSDRFSAERTGGSVSTLTIQRTQQEDSAVYLCASSLVGYLLAKNIQYFGAGTRLSVL.

Only a few counts were recorded for this clonotype. The chain employs TRBV25-1 and TRBJ2-3; 10 nucleotides match TRBD1. The CDR3 consists of 17 residues. The junction had 14 bases not matched to a gene; V was cut back by 0 bases and J by 11 bases. CDR1 is MGHDK, CDR2 SYGVNS, per germline. CDR3 coding DNA: TGTGCCAGCAGTGAATACCTCCCGGGACAGGGGAGGGACGGGCAGTATTTT. This translates into CASSEYLPGQGRDGQYF.

This clonotype appeared a few times. The CDR3 region is CASSLTWSGAGNQPQHF. The CDR3, as DNA: TGTGCCAGCAGCTTGACGTGGTCGGGGGCTGGAAATCAGCCCCAGCATTTT. The V call is TRBV5-5, the J call TRBJ1-5; weak D call: TRBD1 (6 bases). Trimming stripped 1 base from V and 4 bases from J, with 18 bases between. The CDR3 contains 17 residues. CDR1 is SGHKS and CDR2 is YYEKEE in the germline V gene (reference sequence).